This T cell receptor beta chain was retrieved from a study of identical twins. Study observations and caveats: Memory repertoires showed no such pattern, whereas abundant cord blood beta clonotypes carried fewer insertions.

V was pared by 5 bases and J by 0 bases, with 8 bases between. The germline CDR1 and CDR2 sequences are SQVTM and ANQGSEA. The CDR3 is 13 residues long. Using its own MiXCR run on the 5' RACE reads, TCRdb lists one record per CDR3 protein. The repertoire has 400,000 to 550,000 distinct CDR3 sequences, 13% to 15% of them found once; the top ten carry more than 0.8%. This clonotype was seen a handful of times. Its matching antigen is unknown. These records were also assigned to another study, of yellow fever vaccine responses in identical twins.

This receptor was identified in a woman between 18 and 30 years old in good health. The chain carries TRBV29-1 and TRBJ1-5; tentatively, D is TRBD1 (5 bases). Sequencing was carried out using CD4+ T cells sorted from blood. CDR3 residues: CSVQQDSNQPQHF. CDR3 in DNA: TGCAGCGTTCAACAGGATAGCAATCAGCCCCAGCATTTT.